This record covers a single T cell receptor (beta chain). The entry originates in a study of early T cells in non-severe SARS-CoV-2 infection. TCRdb used MiXCR to reprocess the 5' RACE reads, holding one entry per CDR3 protein. The sample lists about 48,000 distinct CDR3 sequences, 13% occurring once. Trimming took 4 bases from V and 4 from J; bases not matched to a gene: 9. This CDR3 contains 15 residues. Germline CDR1 is DFQATT and CDR2 is SNEGSKA (reference sequence). The specimen was whole blood. The genes are TRBV20-1 and TRBJ1-2, with 10 bases matching TRBD1. The origin of this receptor is an adult who was a healthcare worker with PCR-confirmed SARS-CoV-2 infection or an uninfected control (not recorded which). The CDR3 nucleotides read TGCAGTGCTACCCGCGGGACAGGGGATGCCTATGGCTACACCTTC. Residues: CSATRGTGDAYGYTF.